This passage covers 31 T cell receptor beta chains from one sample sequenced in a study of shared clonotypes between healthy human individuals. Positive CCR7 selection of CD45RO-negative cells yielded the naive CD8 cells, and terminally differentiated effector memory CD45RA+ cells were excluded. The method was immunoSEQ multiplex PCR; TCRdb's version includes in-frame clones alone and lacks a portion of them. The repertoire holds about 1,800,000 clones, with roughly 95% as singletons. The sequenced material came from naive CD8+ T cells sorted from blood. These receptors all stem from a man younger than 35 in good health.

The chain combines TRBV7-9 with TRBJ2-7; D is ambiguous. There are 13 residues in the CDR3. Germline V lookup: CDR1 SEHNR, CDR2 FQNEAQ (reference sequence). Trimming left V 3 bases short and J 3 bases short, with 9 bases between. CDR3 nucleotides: TGTGCCAGCAGCTTCGACGTGGACTACGAGCAGTACTTC. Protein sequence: CASSFDVDYEQYF.

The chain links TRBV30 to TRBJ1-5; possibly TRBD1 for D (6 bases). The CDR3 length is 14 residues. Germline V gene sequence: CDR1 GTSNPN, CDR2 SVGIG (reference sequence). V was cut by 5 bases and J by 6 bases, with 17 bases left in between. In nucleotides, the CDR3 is TGTGCCTGGGGGGAGACAGGCCTCAGTCAGCCCCAGCATTTT. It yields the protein CAWGETGLSQPQHF. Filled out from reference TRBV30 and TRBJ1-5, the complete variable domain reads SQTIHQWPATLVQPVGSPLSLECTVEGTSNPNLYWYRQAAGRGLQLLFYSVGIGQISSEVPQNLSASRPQDRQFILSSKKLLLSDSGFYLCAWGETGLSQPQHFGDGTRLSIL.

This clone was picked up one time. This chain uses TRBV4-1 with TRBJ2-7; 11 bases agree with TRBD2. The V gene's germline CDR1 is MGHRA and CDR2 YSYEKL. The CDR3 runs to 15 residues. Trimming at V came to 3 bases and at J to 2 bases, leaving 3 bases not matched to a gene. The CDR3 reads CASSHLAGGPYEQYF. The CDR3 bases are TGCGCCAGCAGCCATCTAGCGGGAGGTCCCTACGAGCAGTACTTC.

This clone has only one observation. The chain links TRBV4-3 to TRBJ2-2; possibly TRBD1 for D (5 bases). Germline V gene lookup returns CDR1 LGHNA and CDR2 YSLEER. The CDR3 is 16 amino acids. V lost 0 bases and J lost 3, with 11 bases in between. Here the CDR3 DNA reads TGCGCCAGCAGCCAAGACTCCCAGGGATACACCGGGGAGCTGTTTTTT. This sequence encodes CASSQDSQGYTGELFF.

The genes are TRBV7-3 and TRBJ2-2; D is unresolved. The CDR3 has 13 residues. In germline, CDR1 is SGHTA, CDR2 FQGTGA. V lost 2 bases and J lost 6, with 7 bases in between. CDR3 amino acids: CASSLGGSGELFF. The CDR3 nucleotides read TGTGCCAGCAGCTTAGGTGGATCCGGGGAGCTGTTTTTT.

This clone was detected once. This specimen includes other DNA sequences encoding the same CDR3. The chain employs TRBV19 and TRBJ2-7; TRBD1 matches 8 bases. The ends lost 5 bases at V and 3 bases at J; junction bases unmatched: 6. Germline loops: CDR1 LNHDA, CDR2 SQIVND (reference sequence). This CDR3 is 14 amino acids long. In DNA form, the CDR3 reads TGTGCCAGTAGTCCCGGGACAGGAGTCTACGAGCAGTACTTC. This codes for CASSPGTGVYEQYF.

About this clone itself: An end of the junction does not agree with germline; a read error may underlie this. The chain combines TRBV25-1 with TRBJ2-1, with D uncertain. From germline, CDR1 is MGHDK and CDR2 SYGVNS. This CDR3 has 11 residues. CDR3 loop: CASSDTPPAVF. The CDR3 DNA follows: TGTGCCAGCAGTGATACACCCCCCGCGGTCTTC.

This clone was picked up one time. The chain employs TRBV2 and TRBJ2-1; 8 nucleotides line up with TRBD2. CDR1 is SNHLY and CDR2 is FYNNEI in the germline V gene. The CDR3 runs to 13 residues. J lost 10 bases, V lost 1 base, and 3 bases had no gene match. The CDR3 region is CASSEGGRLEQFF. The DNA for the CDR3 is TGTGCCAGCAGTGAAGGCGGGAGGTTGGAGCAGTTCTTC.

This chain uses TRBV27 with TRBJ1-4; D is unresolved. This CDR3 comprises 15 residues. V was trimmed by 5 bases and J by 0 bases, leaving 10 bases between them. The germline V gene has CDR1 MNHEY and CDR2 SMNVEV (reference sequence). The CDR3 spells CASSKQEATNEKLFF. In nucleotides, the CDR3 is TGTGCCAGCAGTAAACAAGAAGCAACTAATGAAAAACTGTTTTTT.

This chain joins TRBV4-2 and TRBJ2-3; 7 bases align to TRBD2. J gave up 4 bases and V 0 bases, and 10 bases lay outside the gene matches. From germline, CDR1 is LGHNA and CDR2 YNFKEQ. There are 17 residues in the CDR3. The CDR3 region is CASSQEANSGEADTQYF. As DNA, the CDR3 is TGTGCCAGCAGCCAAGAGGCCAACAGCGGGGAAGCAGATACGCAGTATTTT.

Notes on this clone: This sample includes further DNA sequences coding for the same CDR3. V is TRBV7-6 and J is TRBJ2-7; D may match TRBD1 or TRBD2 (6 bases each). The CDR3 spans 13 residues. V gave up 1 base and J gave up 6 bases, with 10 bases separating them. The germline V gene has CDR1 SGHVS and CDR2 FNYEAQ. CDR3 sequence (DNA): TGTGCCAGCAGCTTAGGAGGGGGAGGCGAGCAGTACTTC. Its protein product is CASSLGGGGEQYF.

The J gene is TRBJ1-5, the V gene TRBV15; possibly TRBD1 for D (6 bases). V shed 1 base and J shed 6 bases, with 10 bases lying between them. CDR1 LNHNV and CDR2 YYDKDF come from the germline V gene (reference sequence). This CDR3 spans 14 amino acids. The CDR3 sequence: CATSRGGLGQPQHF. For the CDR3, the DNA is TGTGCCACCAGCAGAGGGGGGCTGGGTCAGCCCCAGCATTTT.

The CDR3 region has the DNA TGTGCCAGCAGTGATGCCGCTCGGGCGGGGAACACCGGGGAGCTGTTTTTT. Its translation is CASSDAARAGNTGELFF. The V gene is TRBV6-1, the J gene TRBJ2-2, with D perhaps TRBD2 (5 bases). V lost 3 bases to trimming and J lost 1 base, with 15 bases between them. Germline-derived CDR1 and CDR2 are MNHNS and SASEGT. This CDR3 has 17 amino acids.

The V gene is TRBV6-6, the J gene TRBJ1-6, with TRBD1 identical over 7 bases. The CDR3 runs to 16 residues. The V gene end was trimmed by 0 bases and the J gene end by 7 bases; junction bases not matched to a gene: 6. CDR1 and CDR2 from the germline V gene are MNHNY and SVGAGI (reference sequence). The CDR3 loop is CASSYSGEGANSPLHF. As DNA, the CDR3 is TGTGCCAGCAGTTACTCTGGTGAGGGGGCAAATTCACCCCTCCACTTT.

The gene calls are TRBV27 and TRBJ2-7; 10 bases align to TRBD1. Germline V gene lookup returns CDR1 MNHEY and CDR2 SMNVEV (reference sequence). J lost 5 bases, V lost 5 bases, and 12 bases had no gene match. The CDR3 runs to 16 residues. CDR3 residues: CASSNFGTGVSHEQYF. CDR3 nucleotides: TGTGCCAGCAGTAATTTTGGGACAGGGGTATCGCACGAGCAGTACTTC.

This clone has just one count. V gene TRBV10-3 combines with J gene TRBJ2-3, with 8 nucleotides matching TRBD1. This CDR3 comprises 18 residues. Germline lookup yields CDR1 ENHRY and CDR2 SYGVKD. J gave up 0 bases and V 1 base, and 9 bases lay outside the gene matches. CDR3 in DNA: TGTGCCATCAGTGAGTTAATGGACAGGGCCTCTAGCACAGATACGCAGTATTTT. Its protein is CAISELMDRASSTDTQYF.

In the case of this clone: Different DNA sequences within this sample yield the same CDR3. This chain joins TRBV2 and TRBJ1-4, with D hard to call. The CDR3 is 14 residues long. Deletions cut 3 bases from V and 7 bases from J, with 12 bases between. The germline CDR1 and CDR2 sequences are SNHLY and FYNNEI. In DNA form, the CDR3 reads TGTGCCAGCAGTGAGCCGGGAGGAGGTGAAAAACTGTTTTTT. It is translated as CASSEPGGGEKLFF.

CDR3 coding DNA: TGCGCCAGCAGTGACCCGAGATATAATGAAAAACTGTTTTTT. Translated, it gives CASSDPRYNEKLFF. V usage is TRBV10-2 and J usage is TRBJ1-4; D gene unclear. Germline CDR1 and CDR2: WSHSY and SAAADI. V dropped 3 bases and J dropped 4 bases, with 9 bases sitting between them. The CDR3 consists of 14 residues.

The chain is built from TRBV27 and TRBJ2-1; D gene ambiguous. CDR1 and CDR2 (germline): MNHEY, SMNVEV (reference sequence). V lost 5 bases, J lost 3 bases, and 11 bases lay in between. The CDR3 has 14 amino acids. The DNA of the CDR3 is TGTGCCAGCAGTAGCCGCCTCTACTACAATGAGCAGTTCTTC. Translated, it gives CASSSRLYYNEQFF.

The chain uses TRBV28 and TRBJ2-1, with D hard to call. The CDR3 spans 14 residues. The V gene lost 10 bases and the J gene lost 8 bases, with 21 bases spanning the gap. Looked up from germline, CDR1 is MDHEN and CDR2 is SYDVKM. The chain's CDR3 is CAIMPLSSGDEQFF. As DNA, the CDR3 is TGTGCCATAATGCCGCTTTCCTCGGGCGATGAGCAGTTCTTC.

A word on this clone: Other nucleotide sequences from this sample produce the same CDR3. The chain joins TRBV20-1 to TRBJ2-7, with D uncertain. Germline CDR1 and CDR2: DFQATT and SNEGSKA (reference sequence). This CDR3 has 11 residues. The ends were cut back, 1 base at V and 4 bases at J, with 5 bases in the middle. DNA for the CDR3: TGCAGTGCTAGAGTCACATACGAGCAGTACTTC. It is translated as CSARVTYEQYF.

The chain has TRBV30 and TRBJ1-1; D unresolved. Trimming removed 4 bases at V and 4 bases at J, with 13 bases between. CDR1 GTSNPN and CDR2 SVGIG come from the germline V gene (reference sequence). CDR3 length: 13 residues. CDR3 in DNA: TGTGCCTGGACGCAGATGGGTACCACTGAAGCTTTCTTT. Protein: CAWTQMGTTEAFF.

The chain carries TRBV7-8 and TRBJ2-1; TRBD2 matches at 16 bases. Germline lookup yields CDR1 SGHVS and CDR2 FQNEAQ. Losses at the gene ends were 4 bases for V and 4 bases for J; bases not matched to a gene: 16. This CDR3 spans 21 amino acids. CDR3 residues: CASSWSIGTSGRAFQYNEQFF. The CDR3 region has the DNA TGTGCCAGCAGCTGGTCGATCGGGACTAGCGGGAGGGCCTTCCAATACAATGAGCAGTTCTTC.

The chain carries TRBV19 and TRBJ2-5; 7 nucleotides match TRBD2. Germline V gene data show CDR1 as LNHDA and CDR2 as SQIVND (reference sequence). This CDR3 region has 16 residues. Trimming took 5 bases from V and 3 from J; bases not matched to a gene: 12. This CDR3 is CASSGSGEGVEETQYF. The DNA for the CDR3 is TGTGCCAGTAGTGGGAGCGGGGAAGGGGTAGAAGAGACCCAGTACTTC.

The CDR3 DNA sequence: TGTGCCACCAGAAGACAGGAGAACACTGAAGCTTTCTTT. Residues: CATRRQENTEAFF. V usage is TRBV15 and J usage is TRBJ1-1; TRBD1 might be the D (6 bases). Deletions cut 6 bases from V and 1 base from J, with 9 bases between. Germline lookup yields CDR1 LNHNV and CDR2 YYDKDF (reference sequence). The CDR3 totals 13 residues.

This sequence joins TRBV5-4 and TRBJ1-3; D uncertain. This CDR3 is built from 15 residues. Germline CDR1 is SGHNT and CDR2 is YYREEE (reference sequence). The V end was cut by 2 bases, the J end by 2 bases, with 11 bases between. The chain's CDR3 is CASSFEIGAGNTIYF. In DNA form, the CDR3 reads TGTGCCAGCAGCTTCGAGATTGGGGCTGGAAACACCATATATTTT.

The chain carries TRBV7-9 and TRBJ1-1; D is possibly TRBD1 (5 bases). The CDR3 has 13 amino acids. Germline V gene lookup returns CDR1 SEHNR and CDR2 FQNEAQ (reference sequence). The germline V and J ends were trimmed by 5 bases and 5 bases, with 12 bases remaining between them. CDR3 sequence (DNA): TGTGCCAGCAGCGGATATGAGGGGACTGAAGCTTTCTTT. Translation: CASSGYEGTEAFF.

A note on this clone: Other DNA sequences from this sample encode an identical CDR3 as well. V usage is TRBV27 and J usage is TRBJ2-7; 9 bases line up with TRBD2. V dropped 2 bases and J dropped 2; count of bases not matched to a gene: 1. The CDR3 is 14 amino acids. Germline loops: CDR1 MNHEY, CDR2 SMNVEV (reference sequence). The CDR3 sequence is CASSLGGRAYEQYF. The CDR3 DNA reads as TGTGCCAGCAGTTTAGGCGGGAGGGCCTACGAGCAGTACTTC.

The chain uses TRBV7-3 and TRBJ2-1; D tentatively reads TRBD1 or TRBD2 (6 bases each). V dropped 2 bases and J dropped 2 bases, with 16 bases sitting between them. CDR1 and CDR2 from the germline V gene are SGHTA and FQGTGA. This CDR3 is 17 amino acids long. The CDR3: CASSLEGGDIAYNEQFF. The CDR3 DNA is TGTGCCAGCAGCTTAGAGGGGGGTGACATCGCCTACAATGAGCAGTTCTTC.

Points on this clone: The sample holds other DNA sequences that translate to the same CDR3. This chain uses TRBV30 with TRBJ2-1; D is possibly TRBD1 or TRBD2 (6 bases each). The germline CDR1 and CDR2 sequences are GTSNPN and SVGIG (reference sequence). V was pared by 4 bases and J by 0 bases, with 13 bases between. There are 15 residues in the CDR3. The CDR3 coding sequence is TGTGCCTGGACAGGAGGGGGGAGCTCCTACAATGAGCAGTTCTTC. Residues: CAWTGGGSSYNEQFF.

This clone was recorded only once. The CDR3 loop is CASSLDIQGPQYF. CDR3 DNA sequence: TGTGCCAGCAGTTTAGATATCCAGGGACCGCAGTACTTC. The chain carries TRBV27 and TRBJ2-7; D possibly matches TRBD1 or TRBD2 (5 bases each). The V gene's germline CDR1 is MNHEY and CDR2 SMNVEV (reference sequence). V was clipped by 2 bases and J by 9 bases, with 14 bases between them. There are 13 residues in the CDR3.